The 20 T cell receptor beta chains below all came from one sample that was sequenced in a study of CD8+ T cells in alopecia areata. Extraction of RNA preceded its reverse transcription into cDNA, which served as the sequencing template. Sequenced by immunoSEQ multiplex PCR; TCRdb stores in-frame clones only, minus some. The table includes 160,000 or so clones, about 53% detected once. The sample was CD8+ T cells sorted from blood, taken at week 0. All receptors come from a human donor with alopecia areata.

This chain joins TRBV30 and TRBJ2-2; D not certain. This CDR3 comprises 12 residues. CDR1 and CDR2 (germline): GTSNPN, SVGIG (reference sequence). With 0 bases removed from V and 6 bases from J, the gap between germline ends came to 5 bases. This CDR3 is CAWSVLSGELFF. In DNA form, the CDR3 reads TGTGCCTGGAGTGTACTGTCCGGGGAGCTGTTTTTT.

This clone is a singleton in its sample. DNA of the CDR3: TGCAGCGTTGCGGGCCCGGGGACAGGGACGGCTAACTATGGCTACACCTTC. This translates into CSVAGPGTGTANYGYTF. This chain uses TRBV29-1 with TRBJ1-2; 9 bases match TRBD1. The length of the CDR3 is 17 residues. V was clipped by 4 bases and J by 0 bases; unmatched bases: 12. CDR1 and CDR2 from the germline V gene are SQVTM and ANQGSEA.

There are a few counts of this clone. The CDR3 protein is CASSQDPDSQNTIYF. In DNA form, the CDR3 reads TGCGCCAGCAGCCAAGATCCGGACAGTCAAAACACCATATATTTT. V usage is TRBV4-3 and J usage is TRBJ1-3; D is possibly TRBD1 (6 bases). The ends were cut back, 0 bases at V and 6 bases at J, with 12 bases in the middle. This CDR3 region has 15 residues. CDR1 and CDR2 (germline): LGHNA, YSLEER.

In this sample, this clone turned up a few times. The chain combines TRBV30 with TRBJ2-1, with 12 bases that match TRBD2. V lost 2 bases, J lost 8 bases, and 7 bases stayed unmatched. Germline CDR1 GTSNPN, CDR2 SVGIG (reference sequence). This CDR3 spans 15 amino acids. The CDR3 spells CAWSILAGGPDEQFF. The CDR3 coding sequence is TGTGCCTGGAGTATTCTAGCGGGGGGGCCCGATGAGCAGTTCTTC.

The rearrangement uses TRBV25-1 and TRBJ2-1, with no clear D. V was pared by 1 base and J by 9 bases, with 10 bases between. The germline V gene has CDR1 MGHDK and CDR2 SYGVNS. This CDR3 contains 13 residues. The CDR3 coding sequence is TGTGCCAGCAGTGAATTGGGTGGGGTTGAGCAGTTCTTC. It translates to CASSELGGVEQFF.

CDR3 sequence (DNA): TGCGCCAGCAGCCAATCGGCGGGGGGGCGGGATACGCAGTATTTT. This gives the protein CASSQSAGGRDTQYF. The rearrangement uses TRBV4-3 and TRBJ2-3; TRBD2 aligns across 9 bases. Germline CDR1 reads LGHNA; CDR2 reads YSLEER. The CDR3 has 15 residues. V lost 2 bases, J lost 6 bases, and 6 bases stayed unmatched.

This rearrangement joins TRBV5-6 to TRBJ1-2; a weak D match, TRBD1 (5 bases). V lost 3 bases and J lost 0, with 12 bases in between. Germline V gene sequence: CDR1 SGHDT, CDR2 YYEEEE. The CDR3 has 15 amino acids. The CDR3 loop reads CASSSGLTANYGYTF. The CDR3 bases are TGTGCCAGCAGCTCGGGGCTTACCGCTAACTATGGCTACACCTTC.

This clone was seen more than once but under ten times. V and J are TRBV4-3 and TRBJ2-3; 8 bases align to TRBD1. The CDR3 is 16 amino acids. Germline CDR1 LGHNA, CDR2 YSLEER. Unmatched junction bases numbered 4, after V lost 0 bases and J lost 2 bases. This CDR3 reads CASSQDSGGLTDTQYF. The CDR3 DNA sequence: TGCGCCAGCAGCCAAGATTCAGGGGGCCTCACAGATACGCAGTATTTT.

The chain combines TRBV5-1 with TRBJ2-3; TRBD1 aligns across 9 bases. The ends lost 4 bases at V and 7 bases at J; junction bases unmatched: 13. Germline V lookup: CDR1 SGHRS, CDR2 YFSETQ. CDR3 length equals 16 residues. CDR3 residues: CASSPSGTGSGNTQYF. The CDR3 nucleotides read TGCGCCAGCAGCCCGTCCGGGACAGGGTCCGGTAATACGCAGTATTTT.

The rearrangement joins TRBV29-1 to TRBJ2-7; D call uncertain. V gave up 2 bases and J gave up 0 bases, with 5 bases separating them. Germline V gene lookup returns CDR1 SQVTM and CDR2 ANQGSEA. The CDR3 has 12 amino acids. The CDR3 is CSVESSSYEQYF. The CDR3 nucleotides are TGCAGCGTTGAATCCAGCTCCTACGAGCAGTACTTC.

The chain joins TRBV29-1 to TRBJ1-2; tentatively, D is TRBD1 (6 bases). This CDR3 spans 13 amino acids. Germline V gene sequence: CDR1 SQVTM, CDR2 ANQGSEA. Trimming pared 6 bases from V and 6 bases from J, leaving 17 bases between. In nucleotides, the CDR3 is TGCAGCGTCCGGGCGGGGGGCCCGGATGGCTACACCTTC. It yields the protein CSVRAGGPDGYTF.

The gene calls are TRBV4-3 and TRBJ2-1; TRBD1 aligns across 8 bases. CDR3 length: 16 amino acids. Germline CDR1 is LGHNA and CDR2 is YSLEER. V lost 3 bases, J lost 4 bases, and 8 bases stayed unmatched. CDR3 in amino acids: CASSQSTGGTYNEQFF. Here the CDR3 DNA reads TGCGCCAGCAGCCAGAGTACAGGGGGGACTTACAATGAGCAGTTCTTC.

The CDR3 nucleotides are TGTGCCAGCAGCTTTGGGGGTTACGAGCAGTACTTC. Encoded protein: CASSFGGYEQYF. The V and J genes are TRBV11-2 and TRBJ2-7, with D possibly being TRBD1 or TRBD2 (5 bases each). Between the trimmed V and J ends, which lost 3 bases and 4 bases, there was a span of 7 bases. Germline CDR1 and CDR2: SGHAT and FQNNGV. The CDR3 is 12 residues long.

This chain connects TRBV27 to TRBJ2-6; D gene uncertain. The CDR3 is 13 residues long. Germline loops: CDR1 MNHEY, CDR2 SMNVEV (reference sequence). V was cut by 2 bases and J by 4 bases, with 3 bases left in between. CDR3: CASSLMGANVLTF. The CDR3 DNA reads TGTGCCAGCAGTTTAATGGGGGCCAACGTCCTGACTTTC. Based on the CDR3 plus reference TRBV27 and TRBJ2-6, the full variable domain is EAQVTQNPRYLITVTGKKLTVTCSQNMNHEYMSWYRQDPGLGLRQIYYSMNVEVTDKGDVPEGYKVSRKEKRNFPLILESPSPNQTSLYFCASSLMGANVLTFGAGSRLTVL.

This clone was seen more than once but under ten times. The rearrangement links TRBV23-1 to TRBJ2-3; D possibly corresponds to TRBD1 (6 bases). TRBV23-1 is designated an ORF whose function remains uncertain. Trimming took off 4 bases at V and 10 bases at J, with 15 bases between the two ends. CDR3 length: 13 residues. The CDR3 DNA sequence: TGCGCCAGCAGTCTGTCCCCGACAGGTGCGCAGTATTTT. Translated: CASSLSPTGAQYF.

The chain links TRBV15 to TRBJ2-1; tentatively, D is TRBD1 or TRBD2 (5 bases each). Trimming took 5 bases from V and 3 from J, leaving 8 bases between them. This CDR3 is 13 amino acids long. Germline V gene lookup returns CDR1 LNHNV and CDR2 YYDKDF (reference sequence). In DNA form, the CDR3 reads TGTGCCACCAGCGGGACGGACTACAATGAGCAGTTCTTC. It is translated as CATSGTDYNEQFF.

The chain joins TRBV9 to TRBJ1-2; TRBD1 might be the D (5 bases). The CDR3 consists of 13 residues. Deletions cut 2 bases from V and 4 bases from J, with 9 bases between. Per the germline V gene, CDR1 is SGDLS and CDR2 is YYNGEE. CDR3 protein: CASSVGGAYGYTF. CDR3 in DNA: TGTGCCAGCAGCGTCGGAGGGGCCTATGGCTACACCTTC.

The J gene is TRBJ2-1, the V gene TRBV30; D may be TRBD2 (6 bases). The CDR3 spans 13 residues. Germline V CDR1 and CDR2: GTSNPN, SVGIG (reference sequence). With 0 bases removed from V and 7 bases from J, the gap between germline ends came to 10 bases. This chain's CDR3 is CAWSVGTENEQFF. CDR3 nucleotides: TGTGCCTGGAGTGTAGGGACTGAAAATGAGCAGTTCTTC.

This clone was picked up a small number of times. The chain couples TRBV4-3 to TRBJ1-1; no reliable D call. Trimming took off 0 bases at V and 6 bases at J, with 20 bases between the two ends. Per germline, CDR1 LGHNA and CDR2 YSLEER. CDR3 length: 17 amino acids. As DNA, the CDR3 is TGCGCCAGCAGCCAAGATCTGGAGATTTGGACGGACTCTGAAGCTTTCTTT. Amino acid sequence: CASSQDLEIWTDSEAFF.

Concerning this clone: The sample contains more than one DNA sequence encoding this CDR3. The V call is TRBV6-5, the J call TRBJ1-1; D is possibly TRBD1 (5 bases). CDR3 size: 13 residues. Germline V gene lookup returns CDR1 MNHEY and CDR2 SVGAGI. V dropped 0 bases and J dropped 7 bases, with 9 bases sitting between them. The DNA for the CDR3 is TGTGCCAGCAGTTACTCGGGACGGAGTGAAGCTTTCTTT. It translates to CASSYSGRSEAFF.